The next 24 T cell receptor beta chains were all read from a single sample in a study of cytomegalovirus exposure and HLA in healthy donors. PCR used 60 Vbeta primers and 13 Jbeta primers. Some clones are missing from TCRdb's copy, which holds only in-frame ones; the method was immunoSEQ multiplex PCR. Counted here are about 110,000 clones, about 78% occurring once; the ten biggest clones make up about 7.9%. The sequencing input was PBMCs. The receptors come from a woman aged 40 to 55 in good health and CMV-seropositive.

This chain links TRBV10-3 with TRBJ1-6; perhaps TRBD1 as D (6 bases). This CDR3 comprises 14 residues. Germline-derived CDR1 and CDR2 are ENHRY and SYGVKD. V was clipped by 4 bases and J by 7 bases, with 11 bases between them. The CDR3, as DNA: TGTGCCATCAGTGTGCGGACAGAGAATTCACCCCTCCACTTT. Amino acid sequence: CAISVRTENSPLHF.

In its sample, this clone was seen a few times. The rearrangement uses TRBV6-1 and TRBJ1-2; perhaps TRBD1 as D (6 bases). V lost 5 bases and J 2 bases, leaving 12 bases between the germline ends. Germline CDR1 reads MNHNS; CDR2 reads SASEGT. The CDR3 is made up of 14 amino acids. CDR3 loop: CASSIFGTNYGYTF. The CDR3 coding sequence is TGTGCCAGCAGTATTTTTGGGACAAACTATGGCTACACCTTC.

This clone was detected only once. The chain has TRBV28 and TRBJ2-5; TRBD2 matches 7 bases. Per the germline V gene, CDR1 is MDHEN and CDR2 is SYDVKM. The J segment lost 5 bases and the V segment lost 7 bases, leaving 7 bases of the junction unmatched. The CDR3 spans 13 residues. This CDR3 reads CASNQLATETQYF. DNA of the CDR3: TGTGCCAGCAACCAACTAGCGACTGAGACCCAGTACTTC.

This chain uses TRBV6-6 with TRBJ1-1, with D possibly TRBD1 on 5 matching bases. V gave up 11 bases and J gave up 6 bases, with 16 bases separating them. The V gene's germline CDR1 is MNHNY and CDR2 SVGAGI (reference sequence). The CDR3 is made up of 12 amino acids. The CDR3 DNA sequence: TGTGCCGGGGGGAAGGCAGAGGCTGAAGCTTTCTTT. Translated, it gives CAGGKAEAEAFF.

The rearrangement uses TRBV29-1 and TRBJ2-5; tentative D call: TRBD1 (6 bases). Matching the DNA end better, TRBJ2-7 makes the J call doubtful. Germline-derived CDR1 and CDR2 are SQVTM and ANQGSEA. The CDR3 runs 12 residues. CDR3 residues: CSVRTETYEQYF. The CDR3 coding sequence is TGCAGCGTAAGGACAGAAACCTACGAGCAGTACTTC.

The rearrangement uses TRBV19 and TRBJ1-1; D is unresolved. This CDR3 spans 13 amino acids. Germline lookup yields CDR1 LNHDA and CDR2 SQIVND (reference sequence). Trimming removed 1 base at V and 6 bases at J, with 9 bases between. In nucleotides, the CDR3 is TGTGCCAGTAGTATAGTTCGAGGAGCTGAAGCTTTCTTT. Protein: CASSIVRGAEAFF. The full variable domain, completed using reference TRBV19 and TRBJ1-1, is DGGITQSPKYLFRKEGQNVTLSCEQNLNHDAMYWYRQDPGQGLRLIYYSQIVNDFQKGDIAEGYSVSREKKESFPLTVTSAQKNPTAFYLCASSIVRGAEAFFGQGTRLTVV.

The genes are TRBV11-2 and TRBJ2-7, with 14 positions matching TRBD2. CDR1 and CDR2 (germline): SGHAT, FQNNGV. CDR3 length equals 14 residues. V was pared by 8 bases and J by 3 bases, with 3 bases of the junction left unmatched. CDR3 nucleotide sequence: TGTGCCAGCTCCGGGACTAGCGGGGGCTACGAGCAGTACTTC. Protein: CASSGTSGGYEQYF.

Remarks on this clone: The junction shows a germline mismatch at one end, possibly a read error. This sequence joins TRBV11-2 and TRBJ2-7, with TRBD2 matching 7 bases. The CDR3 runs 13 residues. Looked up from germline, CDR1 is SGHAT and CDR2 is FQNNGV. The CDR3 reads CASSLISSGEVSF. The DNA of the CDR3 is TGTGCCAGCAGCTTAATATCCAGCGGGGAGGTGAGCTTC.

V usage is TRBV7-3 and J usage is TRBJ1-1; no clear D gene. The germline CDR1 and CDR2 sequences are SGHTA and FQGTGA. V was clipped by 0 bases and J by 0 bases, with 8 bases between them. The length of the CDR3 is 15 residues. The CDR3 protein is CASSLTSTMNTEAFF. The CDR3 DNA is TGTGCCAGCAGCTTAACCAGTACGATGAACACTGAAGCTTTCTTT. Full variable domain (missing parts from reference TRBV7-3 and TRBJ1-1): GAGVSQTPSNKVTEKGKYVELRCDPISGHTALYWYRQSLGQGPEFLIYFQGTGAADDSGLPNDRFFAVRPEGSVSTLKIQRTERGDSAVYLCASSLTSTMNTEAFFGQGTRLTVV.

This clone has a handful of counts. The chain couples TRBV14 to TRBJ2-1; D is uncertain. The CDR3 runs 14 residues. The ends were cut back, 4 bases at V and 8 bases at J, with 15 bases in the middle. Germline V gene sequence: CDR1 SGHDN, CDR2 FVKESK. CDR3 loop: CASSLRTSRHEQFF. Written as DNA, the CDR3 is TGTGCCAGCAGCCTTCGCACGAGTCGTCATGAGCAGTTCTTC.

The rearrangement links TRBV29-1 to TRBJ2-1; D is possibly TRBD1 (6 bases). Germline V CDR1 and CDR2: SQVTM, ANQGSEA. Trimming took 6 bases from V and 0 from J, leaving 9 bases between them. The CDR3 loop spans 13 amino acids. The CDR3 sequence: CSVRGSSYNEQFF. CDR3 coding DNA: TGCAGCGTGAGGGGGAGCTCCTACAATGAGCAGTTCTTC.

This chain links TRBV10-2 with TRBJ1-5, with D unclear. Germline lookup yields CDR1 WSHSY and CDR2 SAAADI. The CDR3 contains 11 residues. Trimming removed 3 bases at V and 11 bases at J, with 8 bases between. CDR3 amino acids: CASSDLVAQHF. CDR3 nucleotides: TGCGCCAGCAGTGATCTGGTAGCCCAGCATTTT.

The chain joins TRBV6-5 to TRBJ2-1, with TRBD1 matching over 8 bases. This CDR3 region has 12 residues. The germline CDR1 and CDR2 sequences are MNHEY and SVGAGI. V lost 6 bases, J lost 7 bases, and 2 bases stayed unmatched. This chain's CDR3 is CASRTGVNEQFF. The CDR3 coding sequence is TGTGCCAGCAGGACAGGGGTAAATGAGCAGTTCTTC.

The chain joins TRBV6-5 to TRBJ1-5; the D gene is possibly TRBD1 (6 bases). Trimming left V 4 bases short and J 2 bases short, with 15 bases between. The CDR3 totals 16 residues. Germline V gives CDR1 MNHEY, CDR2 SVGAGI. This CDR3 is CASSLNRPGGNQPQHF. The CDR3 bases are TGTGCCAGCAGTTTGAACAGGCCAGGGGGCAATCAGCCCCAGCATTTT.

The rearrangement links TRBV27 to TRBJ2-7, with 10 bases that match TRBD1. The CDR3 covers 13 residues. The junction had 3 bases not matched to a gene; V was cut back by 4 bases and J by 6 bases. The germline V gene encodes CDR1 MNHEY and CDR2 SMNVEV (reference sequence). The CDR3 is CASSWDRGFEQYF. CDR3 nucleotides: TGTGCCAGCAGTTGGGACAGGGGCTTCGAGCAGTACTTC.

The rearrangement links TRBV11-2 to TRBJ1-1; 10 nucleotides agree with TRBD1. V shed 1 base and J 5 bases; nucleotides not matched to a gene: 4. CDR3 length: 15 residues. Germline-derived CDR1 and CDR2 are SGHAT and FQNNGV. The CDR3 DNA is TGTGCCAGCAGCTTAGCTCCGGACAGGGGGACTGAAGCTTTCTTT. It translates to CASSLAPDRGTEAFF. The complete variable domain, with remaining parts taken from reference TRBV11-2 and TRBJ1-1, reads EAGVAQSPRYKIIEKRQSVAFWCNPISGHATLYWYQQILGQGPKLLIQFQNNGVVDDSQLPKDRFSAERLKGVDSTLKIQPAKLEDSAVYLCASSLAPDRGTEAFFGQGTRLTVV.

The chain couples TRBV4-3 to TRBJ1-4; D may be TRBD1 (5 bases). CDR3 size: 17 residues. Trimming took 1 base from V and 6 from J, leaving 18 bases between them. CDR1 LGHNA and CDR2 YSLEER come from the germline V gene. The CDR3 sequence: CASSQVGGSLQDEKLFF. The DNA for the CDR3 is TGCGCCAGCAGCCAAGTAGGTGGTAGTTTACAGGATGAAAAACTGTTTTTT.

The chain has TRBV6-6 and TRBJ2-3; D unclear. The CDR3 covers 12 residues. The V gene lost 5 bases and the J gene lost 4 bases, with 7 bases spanning the gap. Looked up from germline, CDR1 is MNHNY and CDR2 is SVGAGI (reference sequence). The CDR3 DNA is TGTGCCAGCAGTCGACAATCAGATACGCAGTATTTT. This sequence encodes CASSRQSDTQYF.

This clone was seen more than once but under ten times. The CDR3: CASSAGTGIYEQYF. The DNA of the CDR3 is TGTGCCAGCAGCGCCGGGACAGGGATCTACGAGCAGTACTTC. The chain carries TRBV9 and TRBJ2-7, with 9 bases identical to TRBD1. Germline assignment: CDR1 SGDLS and CDR2 YYNGEE. The length of the CDR3 is 14 residues. Germline trimming cut 3 bases from V and 3 bases from J; bases unmatched to any gene: 4.

The rearrangement uses TRBV6-5 and TRBJ1-5; 7 bases fit TRBD1. Trimming cost V 10 bases and J 3 bases; bases outside gene matches: 3. The CDR3 totals 12 residues. Germline lookup yields CDR1 MNHEY and CDR2 SVGAGI. For the CDR3, the DNA is TGTGCCACAGGACAGGACAATCAGCCCCAGCATTTT. Amino acid sequence: CATGQDNQPQHF.

This chain links TRBV28 with TRBJ1-5, with TRBD1 as a possible D gene (5 bases). Trimming cost V 6 bases and J 5 bases, with 8 bases left between them. The CDR3 runs 12 residues. CDR1 MDHEN and CDR2 SYDVKM come from the germline V gene. The CDR3 DNA reads TGTGCCAGCAGCTGGGGGGATCAGCCCCAGCATTTT. Protein sequence: CASSWGDQPQHF.

This sequence joins TRBV4-3 and TRBJ1-5; tentative D call: TRBD1 (6 bases). Germline CDR1 and CDR2: LGHNA and YSLEER. The V and J ends lost 3 bases and 0 bases respectively, with 15 bases between them. This CDR3 has 17 amino acids. The CDR3: CASSQDTGFSSNQPQHF. CDR3 nucleotide sequence: TGCGCCAGCAGCCAGGATACAGGGTTCTCTAGCAATCAGCCCCAGCATTTT.

In its sample, this clone was seen a few times. This chain uses TRBV29-1 with TRBJ1-1, with D hard to call. Germline loops: CDR1 SQVTM, CDR2 ANQGSEA. V was pared by 1 base and J by 3 bases, with 15 bases between. CDR3 size: 15 residues. Here the CDR3 DNA reads TGCAGCGTTGAAGCGCTTGCCCTCGGGGACACTGAAGCTTTCTTT. It encodes CSVEALALGDTEAFF.

The chain links TRBV28 to TRBJ2-2; TRBD2 matches 14 bases. Germline assignment: CDR1 MDHEN and CDR2 SYDVKM. Trimming cost V 7 bases and J 8 bases; bases outside gene matches: 6. This CDR3 contains 15 residues. The CDR3 here is CASNRLAGGPGELFF. In DNA form, the CDR3 reads TGTGCCAGCAACCGACTAGCGGGGGGGCCAGGGGAGCTGTTTTTT.